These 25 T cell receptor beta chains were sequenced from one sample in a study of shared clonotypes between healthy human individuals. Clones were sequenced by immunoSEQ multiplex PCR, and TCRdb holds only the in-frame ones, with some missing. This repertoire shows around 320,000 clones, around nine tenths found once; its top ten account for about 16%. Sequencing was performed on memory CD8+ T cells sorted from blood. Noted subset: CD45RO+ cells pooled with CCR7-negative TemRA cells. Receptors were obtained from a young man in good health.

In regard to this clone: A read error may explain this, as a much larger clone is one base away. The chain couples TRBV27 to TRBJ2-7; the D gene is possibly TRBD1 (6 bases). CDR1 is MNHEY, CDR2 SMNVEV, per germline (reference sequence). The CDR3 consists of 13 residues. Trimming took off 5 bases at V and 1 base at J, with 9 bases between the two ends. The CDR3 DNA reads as TGTGCCAGCAGTCGAGGACAGTCCTACGAGCAGTACTTC. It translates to CASSRGQSYEQYF.

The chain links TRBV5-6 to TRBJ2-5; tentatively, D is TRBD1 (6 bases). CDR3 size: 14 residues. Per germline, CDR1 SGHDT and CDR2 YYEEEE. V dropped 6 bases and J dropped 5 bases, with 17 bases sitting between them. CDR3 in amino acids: CASNLGQGWETQYF. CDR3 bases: TGTGCCAGCAACCTTGGCCAGGGGTGGGAGACCCAGTACTTC. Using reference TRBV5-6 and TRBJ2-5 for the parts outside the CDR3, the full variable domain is DAGVTQSPTHLIKTRGQQVTLRCSPKSGHDTVSWYQQALGQGPQFIFQYYEEEERQRGNFPDRFSGHQFPNYSSELNVNALLLGDSALYLCASNLGQGWETQYFGPGTRLLVL.

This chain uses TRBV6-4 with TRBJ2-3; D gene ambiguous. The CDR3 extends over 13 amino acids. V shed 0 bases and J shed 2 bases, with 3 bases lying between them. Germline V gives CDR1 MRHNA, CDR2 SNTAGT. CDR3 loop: CASSDSLTDTQYF. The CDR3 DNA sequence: TGTGCCAGCAGTGACTCGCTCACAGATACGCAGTATTTT.

The CDR3 bases are TGTGCCAGCAGTAATCTTTTGGGACAGGGTTACACAGATACGCAGTATTTT. Encoded protein: CASSNLLGQGYTDTQYF. The V gene is TRBV27, the J gene TRBJ2-3, with 9 bases lining up with TRBD1. Germline V lookup: CDR1 MNHEY, CDR2 SMNVEV (reference sequence). V dropped 5 bases and J dropped 2; count of bases not matched to a gene: 11. This CDR3 comprises 17 residues.

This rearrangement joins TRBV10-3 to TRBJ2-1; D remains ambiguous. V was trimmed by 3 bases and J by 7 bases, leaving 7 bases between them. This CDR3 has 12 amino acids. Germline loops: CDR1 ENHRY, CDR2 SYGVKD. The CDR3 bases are TGTGCCATCAGTGAACTCGGGAATGAGCAGTTCTTC. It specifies CAISELGNEQFF.

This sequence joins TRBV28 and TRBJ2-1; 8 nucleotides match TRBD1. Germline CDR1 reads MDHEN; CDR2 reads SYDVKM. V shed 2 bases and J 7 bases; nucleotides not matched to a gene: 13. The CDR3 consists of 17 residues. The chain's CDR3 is CASSLNLGQGLGNEQFF. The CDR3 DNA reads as TGTGCCAGCAGTTTAAACCTCGGACAGGGTTTGGGGAATGAGCAGTTCTTC.

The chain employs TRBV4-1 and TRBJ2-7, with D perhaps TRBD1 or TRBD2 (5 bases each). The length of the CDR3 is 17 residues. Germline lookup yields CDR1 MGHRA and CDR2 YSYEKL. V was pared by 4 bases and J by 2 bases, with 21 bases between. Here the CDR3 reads CASSLYPVRDPTYEQYF. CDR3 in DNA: TGCGCCAGCAGCCTGTACCCGGTCAGGGACCCGACCTACGAGCAGTACTTC.

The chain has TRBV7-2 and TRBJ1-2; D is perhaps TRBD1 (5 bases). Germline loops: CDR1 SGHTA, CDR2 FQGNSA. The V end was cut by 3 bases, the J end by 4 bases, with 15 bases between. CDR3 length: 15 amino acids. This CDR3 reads CASSLDGTGLYGYTF. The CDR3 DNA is TGTGCCAGCAGCTTGGACGGGACGGGACTCTATGGCTACACCTTC. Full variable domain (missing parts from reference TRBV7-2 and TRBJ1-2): GAGVSQSPSNKVTEKGKDVELRCDPISGHTALYWYRQSLGQGLEFLIYFQGNSAPDKSGLPSDRFSAERTGGSVSTLTIQRTQQEDSAVYLCASSLDGTGLYGYTFGSGTRLTVV.

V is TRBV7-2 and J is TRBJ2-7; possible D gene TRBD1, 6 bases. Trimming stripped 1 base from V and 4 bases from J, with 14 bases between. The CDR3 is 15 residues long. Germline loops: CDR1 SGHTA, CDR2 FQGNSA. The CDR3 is CASSLGTGYTYEQYF. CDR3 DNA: TGTGCCAGCAGCTTAGGAACAGGGTACACGTACGAGCAGTACTTC.

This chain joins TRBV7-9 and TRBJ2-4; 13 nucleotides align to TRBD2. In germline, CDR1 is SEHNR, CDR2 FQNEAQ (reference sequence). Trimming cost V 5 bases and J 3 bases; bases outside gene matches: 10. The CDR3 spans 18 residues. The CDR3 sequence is CASSPGLAGDWVKNIQYF. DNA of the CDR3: TGTGCCAGCAGCCCCGGACTAGCGGGAGATTGGGTCAAAAACATTCAGTACTTC.

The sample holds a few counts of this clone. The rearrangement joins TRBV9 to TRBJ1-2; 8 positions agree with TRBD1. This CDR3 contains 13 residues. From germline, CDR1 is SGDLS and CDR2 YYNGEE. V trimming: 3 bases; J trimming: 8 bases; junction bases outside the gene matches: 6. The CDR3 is CASSAGQGVGYTF. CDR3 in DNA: TGTGCCAGCAGCGCCGGACAGGGAGTAGGCTACACCTTC.

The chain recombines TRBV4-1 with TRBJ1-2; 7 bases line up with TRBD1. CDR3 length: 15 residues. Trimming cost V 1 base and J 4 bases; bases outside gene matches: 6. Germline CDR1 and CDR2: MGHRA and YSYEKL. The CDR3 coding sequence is TGCGCCAGCAGCCAAGGACAGGGAGGAGGCTATGGCTACACCTTC. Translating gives CASSQGQGGGYGYTF.

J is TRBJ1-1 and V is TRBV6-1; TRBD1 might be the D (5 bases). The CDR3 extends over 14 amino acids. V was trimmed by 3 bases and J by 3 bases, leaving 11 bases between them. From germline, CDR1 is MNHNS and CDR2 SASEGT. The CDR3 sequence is CASSEWGRDTEAFF. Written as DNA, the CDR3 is TGTGCCAGCAGTGAGTGGGGCAGGGACACTGAAGCTTTCTTT.

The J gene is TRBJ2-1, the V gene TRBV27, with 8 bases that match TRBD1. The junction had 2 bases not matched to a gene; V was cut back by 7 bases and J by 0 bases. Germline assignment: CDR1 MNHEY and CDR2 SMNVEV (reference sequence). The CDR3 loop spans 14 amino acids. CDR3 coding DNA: TGTGCCAGCAACGGACAGGGCTCCTACAATGAGCAGTTCTTC. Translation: CASNGQGSYNEQFF.

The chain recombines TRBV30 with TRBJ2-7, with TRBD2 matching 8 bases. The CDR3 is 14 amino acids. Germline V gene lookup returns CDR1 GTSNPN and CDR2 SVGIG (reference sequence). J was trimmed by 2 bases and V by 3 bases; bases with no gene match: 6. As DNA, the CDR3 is TGTGCCTGGAGGGCGCTCGGGGGGGCCTACGAGCAGTACTTC. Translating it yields CAWRALGGAYEQYF.

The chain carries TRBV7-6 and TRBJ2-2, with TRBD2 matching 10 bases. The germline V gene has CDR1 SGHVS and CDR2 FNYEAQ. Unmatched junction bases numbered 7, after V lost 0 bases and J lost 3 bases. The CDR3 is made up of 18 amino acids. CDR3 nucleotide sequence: TGTGCCAGCAGCTTAGCCCCGGGACTAGCGTCCCACACCGGGGAGCTGTTTTTT. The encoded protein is CASSLAPGLASHTGELFF.

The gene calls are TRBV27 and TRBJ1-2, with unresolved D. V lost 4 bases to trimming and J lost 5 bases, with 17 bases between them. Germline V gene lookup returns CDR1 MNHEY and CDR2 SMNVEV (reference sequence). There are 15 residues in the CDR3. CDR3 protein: CASSYRGQVEYGYTF. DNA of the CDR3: TGTGCCAGCAGTTACCGCGGGCAGGTAGAATATGGCTACACCTTC.

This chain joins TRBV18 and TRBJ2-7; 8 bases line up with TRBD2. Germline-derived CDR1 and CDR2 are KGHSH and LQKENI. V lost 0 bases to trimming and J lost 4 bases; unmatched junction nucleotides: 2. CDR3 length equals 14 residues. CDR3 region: CASSPPGLGYEQYF. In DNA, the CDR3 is TGTGCCAGCTCACCACCGGGACTAGGGTACGAGCAGTACTTC. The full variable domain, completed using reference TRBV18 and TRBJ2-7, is NAGVMQNPRHLVRRRGQEARLRCSPMKGHSHVYWYRQLPEEGLKFMVYLQKENIIDESGMPKERFSAEFPKEGPSILRIQQVVRGDSAAYFCASSPPGLGYEQYFGPGTRLTVT.

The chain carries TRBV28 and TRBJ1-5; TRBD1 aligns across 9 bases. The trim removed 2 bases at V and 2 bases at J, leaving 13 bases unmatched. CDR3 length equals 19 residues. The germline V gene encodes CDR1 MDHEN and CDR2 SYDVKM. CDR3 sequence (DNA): TGTGCCAGCAGTTTAGGTGGACAGGGGTTTATTCTCGGCAATCAGCCCCAGCATTTT. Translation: CASSLGGQGFILGNQPQHF.

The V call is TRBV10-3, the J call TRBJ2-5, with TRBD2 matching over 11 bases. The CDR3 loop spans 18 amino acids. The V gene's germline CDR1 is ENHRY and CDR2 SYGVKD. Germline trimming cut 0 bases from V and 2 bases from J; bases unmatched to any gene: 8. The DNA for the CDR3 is TGTGCCATCAGTGAGTCCTCCTTACTAGCGGGGGCTCAAGAGACCCAGTACTTC. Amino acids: CAISESSLLAGAQETQYF.

CDR3 residues: CASSPLTANNEQFF. For the CDR3, the DNA is TGTGCCAGCAGCCCCCTGACAGCGAACAATGAGCAGTTCTTC. This chain links TRBV7-8 with TRBJ2-1; D may be TRBD1 (5 bases). Germline V gives CDR1 SGHVS, CDR2 FQNEAQ. The CDR3 has 14 amino acids. Trimming stripped 5 bases from V and 5 bases from J, with 13 bases between.

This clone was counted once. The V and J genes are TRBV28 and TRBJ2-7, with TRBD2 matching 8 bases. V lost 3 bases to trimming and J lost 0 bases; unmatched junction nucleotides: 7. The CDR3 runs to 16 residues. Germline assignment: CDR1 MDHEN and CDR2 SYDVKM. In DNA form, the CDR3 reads TGTGCCAGCAGTTTGCGGGGGGCTCCCCACTCCTACGAGCAGTACTTC. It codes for CASSLRGAPHSYEQYF.

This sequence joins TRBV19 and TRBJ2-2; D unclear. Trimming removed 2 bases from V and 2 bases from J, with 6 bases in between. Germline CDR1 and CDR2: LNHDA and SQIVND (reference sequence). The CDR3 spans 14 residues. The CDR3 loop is CASSIWQNTGELFF. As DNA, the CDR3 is TGTGCCAGTAGTATATGGCAAAACACCGGGGAGCTGTTTTTT.

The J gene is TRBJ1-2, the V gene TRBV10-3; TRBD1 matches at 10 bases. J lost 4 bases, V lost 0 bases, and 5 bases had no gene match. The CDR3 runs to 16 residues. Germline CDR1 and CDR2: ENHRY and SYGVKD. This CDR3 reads CAISESTGGAPYGYTF. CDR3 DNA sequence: TGTGCCATCAGTGAGTCGACAGGGGGCGCTCCCTATGGCTACACCTTC.

The DNA for the CDR3 is TGTGCCATCAGTGAGACCCGACAGACGACCCAGTACTTC. It yields the protein CAISETRQTTQYF. The V and J genes are TRBV10-3 and TRBJ2-5, with D perhaps matching TRBD1 (5 bases). CDR3 length: 13 residues. Germline CDR1 and CDR2: ENHRY and SYGVKD. V lost 2 bases and J lost 7, with 11 bases in between.